This entry features one TCR beta chain sequence. The antigen remains undetermined. Measured with immunoSEQ multiplex PCR; TCRdb has only the in-frame clones, and not every one. The sample contains fewer than 120,000 clones, around 90% of which appear only once. CDR1 MGHRA and CDR2 YSYEKL come from the germline V gene. V was clipped by 1 base and J by 7 bases, with 12 bases between them. The CDR3 covers 14 residues. The data stem from a study of T cell responses to AZD1222 COVID-19 vaccine. Study-wide results and caveats: Once two AZD1222 doses were given, Spike-specific TCR breadth and depth went up. Mapped onto spike, vaccine-associated CD4 TCRs spanned it and were dominant at 160-218 and 743-854. Unmutated variant regions are reportedly targeted by nearly half of spike-specific TCRs. White British people made up most donors, females outnumbered males, and clonal diversity was possibly underestimated.

This clonotype originated in an adult who received the AZD1222 COVID-19 vaccine. J is TRBJ2-3 and V is TRBV4-1, with unresolved D. This specimen was peripheral blood, taken 28 days after the second AZD1222 dose. CDR3 amino acids: CASSQVWVGNTQYF. The DNA of the CDR3 is TGCGCCAGCAGCCAAGTATGGGTCGGCAATACGCAGTATTTT.